This T cell receptor (beta chain) was identified in a study of control samples from healthy donors and cancer patients. Clones were read by immunoSEQ multiplex PCR, and TCRdb kept only the in-frame ones, dropping some. The sample has roughly 93,000 clones; 85% to 90% are singletons. V gave up 2 bases and J gave up 6 bases; unmatched junction bases: 4. This CDR3 comprises 16 residues. The germline gives CDR1 MRHNA, CDR2 SNTAGT. The chain has TRBV6-4 and TRBJ2-2, with TRBD2 matching over 12 bases. This receptor was taken from a woman aged 50 to 60 with colorectal cancer. The sequencing sample was made of PBMCs. The CDR3, as DNA: TGTGCCAGCAGTGACAGGACTAGCGGGGAATCCGGGGAGCTGTTTTTT. Translation gives CASSDRTSGESGELFF.